Each of the 20 T cell receptor beta chains below was sequenced from the same sample in a study of shared clonotypes between healthy human individuals. Generated by immunoSEQ multiplex PCR, the TCRdb table keeps only in-frame clones and is missing some. This table holds roughly 2.6 million clones, around 90% found once. The sample taken for sequencing was naive CD4+ T cells sorted from blood. The subset denotes: CD45RA+ positively selected. The origin of the receptors is a man between 18 and 35 years old in good health.

The chain uses TRBV11-2 and TRBJ2-5; D gene uncertain. V lost 3 bases to trimming and J lost 0 bases, with 5 bases between them. The CDR3 sequence is 13 residues long. CDR1 and CDR2 (germline): SGHAT, FQNNGV. This chain's CDR3 is CASSFIDQETQYF. CDR3 DNA: TGTGCCAGCAGCTTTATCGACCAAGAGACCCAGTACTTC.

This chain uses TRBV7-9 with TRBJ1-1; the D gene is possibly TRBD1 (5 bases). CDR1 SEHNR and CDR2 FQNEAQ come from the germline V gene (reference sequence). CDR3 size: 16 residues. Trimming pared 0 bases from V and 4 bases from J, leaving 15 bases between. This CDR3 reads CASSLAGSFQGTEAFF. As DNA, the CDR3 is TGTGCCAGCAGCTTAGCTGGGTCCTTCCAGGGCACTGAAGCTTTCTTT.

In its sample, this clone was seen once. V usage is TRBV5-1 and J usage is TRBJ2-1, with TRBD2 matching 9 bases. Looked up from germline, CDR1 is SGHRS and CDR2 is YFSETQ. The trim removed 5 bases at V and 0 bases at J, leaving 6 bases unmatched. This CDR3 region has 16 residues. The CDR3 loop is CASRGTSSSSYNEQFF. The DNA of the CDR3 is TGCGCCAGCAGAGGGACTAGCTCGAGCTCCTACAATGAGCAGTTCTTC.

This chain joins TRBV4-2 and TRBJ2-5, with 7 positions matching TRBD1. The CDR3 is made up of 15 amino acids. Germline V lookup: CDR1 LGHNA, CDR2 YNFKEQ. The ends lost 0 bases at V and 3 bases at J; junction bases unmatched: 4. In DNA form, the CDR3 reads TGTGCCAGCAGCCAAGAGAGGGGGCTGGAAGAGACCCAGTACTTC. Its protein is CASSQERGLEETQYF.

The rearrangement joins TRBV5-6 to TRBJ2-3; 11 bases line up with TRBD2. The ends lost 5 bases at V and 0 bases at J; junction bases unmatched: 2. The CDR3 is made up of 15 amino acids. CDR1 and CDR2 (germline): SGHDT, YYEEEE. The CDR3 nucleotides are TGTGCCAGCAGTTCTAGCGGGGGGAGCACAGATACGCAGTATTTT. Its translation: CASSSSGGSTDTQYF.

The genes are TRBV19 and TRBJ1-5; D is ambiguous. V lost 2 bases, J lost 5 bases, and 4 bases lay in between. This CDR3 comprises 12 residues. Per germline, CDR1 LNHDA and CDR2 SQIVND (reference sequence). The CDR3: CASSIYDQPQHF. DNA for the CDR3: TGTGCCAGTAGTATATACGATCAGCCCCAGCATTTT.

J is TRBJ2-5 and V is TRBV6-5, with 7 bases matching TRBD1. The CDR3 consists of 15 residues. CDR1 is MNHEY, CDR2 SVGAGI, per germline. Trimming removed 6 bases from V and 9 bases from J; junction bases left unmatched: 16. The CDR3 reads CASSKNRQGAVPQYF. DNA of the CDR3: TGTGCCAGCAGCAAAAATCGACAGGGAGCAGTACCCCAGTACTTC.

The chain combines TRBV28 with TRBJ2-3; 8 bases fit TRBD1. CDR3 length: 15 residues. Per germline, CDR1 MDHEN and CDR2 SYDVKM. The trim removed 6 bases at V and 1 base at J, leaving 6 bases unmatched. The CDR3 loop reads CASRGQATGTDTQYF. DNA for the CDR3: TGTGCCAGCAGGGGACAGGCCACCGGCACAGATACGCAGTATTTT.

This sequence joins TRBV5-4 and TRBJ1-4; 9 bases fit TRBD1. The CDR3 length is 15 residues. Looked up from germline, CDR1 is SGHNT and CDR2 is YYREEE (reference sequence). J lost 6 bases, V lost 4 bases, and 7 bases had no gene match. In nucleotides, the CDR3 is TGTGCCAGCAGCATAACAGGGGGCGGTGATGAAAAACTGTTTTTT. Translated: CASSITGGGDEKLFF. The variable domain in full, completed from reference TRBV5-4 and TRBJ1-4, reads ETGVTQSPTHLIKTRGQQVTLRCSSQSGHNTVSWYQQALGQGPQFIFQYYREEENGRGNFPPRFSGLQFPNYSSELNVNALELDDSALYLCASSITGGGDEKLFFGSGTQLSVL.

This chain joins TRBV4-3 and TRBJ2-1; D is ambiguous. Between the trimmed V and J ends, which lost 0 bases and 0 bases, there was a span of 9 bases. Germline assignment: CDR1 LGHNA and CDR2 YSLEER. This CDR3 spans 16 amino acids. CDR3 protein: CASSQDVGFSYNEQFF. The DNA for the CDR3 is TGCGCCAGCAGCCAAGATGTGGGGTTCTCCTACAATGAGCAGTTCTTC.

This rearrangement joins TRBV14 to TRBJ1-6; TRBD1 is a possible D gene (6 bases). V shed 1 base and J shed 6 bases, with 13 bases lying between them. The CDR3 has 16 amino acids. Germline lookup yields CDR1 SGHDN and CDR2 FVKESK. The CDR3 protein is CASSQGTGAINSPLHF. CDR3 DNA sequence: TGTGCCAGCAGCCAAGGAACGGGGGCCATTAATTCACCCCTCCACTTT.

The V and J genes are TRBV7-2 and TRBJ1-2, with TRBD1 identical over 7 bases. The CDR3 has 15 residues. Looked up from germline, CDR1 is SGHTA and CDR2 is FQGNSA. The ends lost 0 bases at V and 4 bases at J; junction bases unmatched: 5. CDR3 loop: CASSLAVSGGYGYTF. Here the CDR3 DNA reads TGTGCCAGCAGCTTAGCGGTTTCAGGGGGCTATGGCTACACCTTC. Supplemented by reference TRBV7-2 and TRBJ1-2, the full variable domain reads GAGVSQSPSNKVTEKGKDVELRCDPISGHTALYWYRQSLGQGLEFLIYFQGNSAPDKSGLPSDRFSAERTGGSVSTLTIQRTQQEDSAVYLCASSLAVSGGYGYTFGSGTRLTVV.

The chain couples TRBV18 to TRBJ2-5; D gene unclear. CDR3 length: 15 residues. V was shortened by 6 bases and J by 0 bases, with 14 bases between the two germline ends. Looked up from germline, CDR1 is KGHSH and CDR2 is LQKENI. The CDR3 here is CASSFGPEYQETQYF. Written as DNA, the CDR3 is TGTGCCAGCTCCTTCGGACCAGAGTACCAAGAGACCCAGTACTTC.

This rearrangement joins TRBV13 to TRBJ2-5; D gene unclear. The CDR3 has 14 amino acids. V lost 2 bases and J 5 bases, leaving 12 bases between the germline ends. Germline loops: CDR1 PRHDT, CDR2 FYEKMQ (reference sequence). CDR3 in DNA: TGTGCCAGCAGCTTAAACCTAGTTGCGGAGACCCAGTACTTC. This gives the protein CASSLNLVAETQYF.

Notes on this clone: Other DNA sequences in this specimen translate into the identical CDR3. The rearrangement joins TRBV20-1 to TRBJ2-5; a weak D match, TRBD1 (6 bases). This CDR3 has 11 residues. Germline CDR1 reads DFQATT; CDR2 reads SNEGSKA (reference sequence). Trimming stripped 6 bases from V and 3 bases from J, with 8 bases between. CDR3: CSASGEETQYF. The CDR3, as DNA: TGCAGTGCCTCAGGGGAAGAGACCCAGTACTTC.

The V and J genes are TRBV28 and TRBJ1-6, with D perhaps TRBD1 (6 bases). Trimming removed 6 bases from V and 9 bases from J, with 12 bases in between. Germline V CDR1 and CDR2: MDHEN, SYDVKM. The CDR3 consists of 13 residues. This CDR3 reads CASRNTGISPLHF. CDR3 sequence (DNA): TGTGCCAGCAGAAATACAGGGATTTCACCCCTCCACTTT.

Here the CDR3 reads CASSSLSGGARETQYF. CDR3 in DNA: TGTGCCAGCAGCTCTCTCTCAGGGGGGGCAAGAGAGACCCAGTACTTC. The genes are TRBV7-9 and TRBJ2-5, with D perhaps assigned TRBD1 or TRBD2 (7 bases each). The CDR3 covers 16 residues. The germline V gene encodes CDR1 SEHNR and CDR2 FQNEAQ (reference sequence). Trimming left V 4 bases short and J 4 bases short, with 19 bases between.

The chain is built from TRBV2 and TRBJ2-7, with TRBD2 matching 12 bases. J was trimmed by 6 bases and V by 8 bases; bases with no gene match: 11. CDR1 is SNHLY, CDR2 FYNNEI, per germline. The CDR3 spans 15 residues. In DNA form, the CDR3 reads TGTGCCAGCGCTCCGACTAGCGGGAGAGTTAGCGAGCAGTACTTC. Protein: CASAPTSGRVSEQYF.

The chain joins TRBV6-6 to TRBJ2-7, with 11 bases lining up with TRBD2. The junction had 3 bases not matched to a gene; V was cut back by 2 bases and J by 6 bases. The CDR3 extends over 14 amino acids. Per the germline V gene, CDR1 is MNHNY and CDR2 is SVGAGI (reference sequence). CDR3 residues: CASSYVGTSGEQYF. The CDR3 region has the DNA TGTGCCAGCAGTTACGTGGGGACTAGCGGCGAGCAGTACTTC.

This chain connects TRBV6-5 to TRBJ1-3, with unresolved D. CDR3 length: 14 amino acids. The germline V gene has CDR1 MNHEY and CDR2 SVGAGI. Between the trimmed V and J ends, which lost 5 bases and 4 bases, there was a span of 12 bases. The CDR3 DNA reads TGTGCCAGCAGTCCCGGCCTCACCGGAAACACCATATATTTT. Its translation is CASSPGLTGNTIYF.